A selection of T cell receptor beta chains follows, all from one sample in a study of shared clonotypes between healthy human individuals. Data came from immunoSEQ multiplex PCR; TCRdb stores just in-frame clones and leaves some out. The sample includes over 800,000 clones, 80% to 95% of them seen just once. The sequencing input was naive CD8+ T cells sorted from blood. Receptors originate from a young man in good health. Each CDR3 is given with its conserved first and last residue. The D gene is left open where the match is weak. Expanded clones are given a class, and other clones once, few, many or no size at all.

cdr3_aa | cdr3_nt | v_call | d_call | j_call | clone_size
CASSIYSAADTQYF | TGTGCCAGTAGTATTTACTCGGCGGCAGATACGCAGTATTTT | TRBV19 | . | TRBJ2-3 | .
CASRGAWDLNTGELFF | TGCGCCAGCCGTGGGGCCTGGGACTTGAACACCGGGGAGCTGTTTTTT | TRBV10-2 | . | TRBJ2-2 | .
CASSAGVAYSGNTIYF | TGTGCCAGCAGTGCCGGCGTGGCCTACTCTGGAAACACCATATATTTT | TRBV6-1 | . | TRBJ1-3 | .
CASSATQGRNTEAFF | TGTGCCAGCAGCGCGACCCAGGGACGGAACACTGAAGCTTTCTTT | TRBV9 | . | TRBJ1-1 | .
CASSDLGTGDQPQHF | TGTGCCAGCAGTGACTTGGGGACAGGGGATCAGCCCCAGCATTTT | TRBV6-1 | TRBD1 | TRBJ1-5 | .
CASRIEKREGAYEQYF | TGTGCCAGCAGGATTGAGAAGCGGGAGGGCGCGTACGAGCAGTACTTC | TRBV21-1 | . | TRBJ2-7 | .
CASSLGVGTEAFF | TGTGCCAGCAGCTTGGGGGTGGGCACTGAAGCTTTCTTT | TRBV7-3 | . | TRBJ1-1 | .
CASSLPGGSGRAEKLFF | TGCGCCAGCAGCTTGCCAGGGGGGTCCGGACGGGCTGAAAAACTGTTTTTT | TRBV5-1 | TRBD1 | TRBJ1-4 | .
CASSVVGTREDDEQFF | TGTGCCAGCAGCGTAGTCGGGACCCGAGAGGATGATGAGCAGTTCTTC | TRBV9 | . | TRBJ2-1 | .
CASSSDFTDTQYF | TGTGCCAGCAGCTCTGACTTCACAGATACGCAGTATTTT | TRBV7-3 | . | TRBJ2-3 | .
CASSLSWAGSSYNEQFF | TGTGCCAGCAGTTTATCGTGGGCGGGAAGCTCCTACAATGAGCAGTTCTTC | TRBV27 | . | TRBJ2-1 | .
CASTLGTSGTDTQYF | TGTGCCAGCACCTTAGGGACTAGCGGCACAGATACGCAGTATTTT | TRBV7-3 | TRBD2 | TRBJ2-3 | .
CASSVSRARDNEQFF | TGCGCCAGCAGTGTTAGCAGGGCGCGCGACAATGAGCAGTTCTTC | TRBV10-1 | . | TRBJ2-1 | .
CASSDLDTTMVNEQFF | TGTGCCAGCAGCGACCTTGACACAACCATGGTGAATGAGCAGTTCTTC | TRBV9 | . | TRBJ2-1 | .
CASSLVSGTKNIQYF | TGTGCCAGCAGCTTAGTCTCCGGAACCAAAAACATTCAGTACTTC | TRBV7-2 | . | TRBJ2-4 | .
CASSVDNFSYEQYF | TGTGCCAGCAGCGTAGATAACTTCTCCTACGAGCAGTACTTC | TRBV9 | . | TRBJ2-7 | .
CASSSTTSISYNEQFF | TGTGCCAGCAGTTCCACCACTAGCATATCCTACAATGAGCAGTTCTTC | TRBV28 | . | TRBJ2-1 | .
CASSSSGSLYSPSYEQYF | TGTGCCAGCAGTTCAAGCGGGAGCCTCTATTCCCCTTCCTACGAGCAGTACTTC | TRBV7-9 | TRBD2 | TRBJ2-7 | .
CASGTGGYEQYF | TGTGCCTCCGGGACAGGGGGCTACGAGCAGTACTTC | TRBV19 | TRBD1 | TRBJ2-7 | .
CASSLVDGNNEQFF | TGCGCCAGCAGCTTGGTGGACGGAAACAATGAGCAGTTCTTC | TRBV5-1 | . | TRBJ2-1 | few
CASSQVELAGGPYEQYF | TGCGCCAGCAGCCAAGTAGAACTAGCGGGAGGTCCCTACGAGCAGTACTTC | TRBV4-1 | TRBD2 | TRBJ2-7 | once
CASSLVGDSGNTIYF | TGTGCCAGCAGTTTAGTAGGGGACTCTGGAAACACCATATATTTT | TRBV27 | . | TRBJ1-3 | .
CASSESYGDTIYF | TGTGCCAGCAGTGAATCATATGGGGACACCATATATTTT | TRBV2 | . | TRBJ1-3 | once
CAPNTLWETQYF | TGTGCCCCCAACACTCTTTGGGAGACCCAGTACTTC | TRBV11-3 | . | TRBJ2-5 | .
CASSRVPYEQYF | TGTGCCAGCAGTCGTGTTCCGTACGAGCAGTACTTC | TRBV9 | . | TRBJ2-7 | .
CASSQDREEIPPEQYF | TGTGCCAGCAGCCAGGACCGGGAAGAGATCCCCCCCGAGCAGTACTTC | TRBV28 | . | TRBJ2-7 | once
CASSPGFLFGQTAGNTIYF | TGTGCCAGCTCACCTGGCTTTTTATTTGGACAGACTGCTGGAAACACCATATATTTT | TRBV18 | . | TRBJ1-3 | .
CATGPQGEEAFF | TGTGCCACCGGACCACAGGGGGAGGAAGCTTTCTTT | TRBV15 | TRBD1 | TRBJ1-1 | .
CASSSRGLTDYEQYF | TGTGCCAGCAGCTCACGGGGCCTCACTGACTACGAGCAGTACTTC | TRBV7-8 | . | TRBJ2-7 | .
CASSSLLRMNEQFF | TGTGCCAGCTCCAGTTTGTTGAGAATGAATGAGCAGTTCTTC | TRBV28 | . | TRBJ2-1 | once
CASSQDRGTSSTDTQYF | TGCGCCAGCAGCCAAGATCGAGGGACTTCTAGCACAGATACGCAGTATTTT | TRBV4-1 | . | TRBJ2-3 | .
CASSYIQGFNNQPQHF | TGTGCCAGCAGTTATATACAGGGGTTTAACAATCAGCCCCAGCATTTT | TRBV28 | TRBD1 | TRBJ1-5 | .
CASSAGTSGNTDTQYF | TGTGCCAGCAGCGCTGGGACTAGCGGGAACACAGATACGCAGTATTTT | TRBV5-6 | TRBD2 | TRBJ2-3 | .
CASSEGQYIEAFF | TGTGCCAGCAGTGAAGGACAGTATATTGAAGCTTTCTTT | TRBV27 | . | TRBJ1-1 | .
CASTLESGRSYEQYF | TGTGCCAGCACCCTGGAGTCCGGGAGGTCCTACGAGCAGTACTTC | TRBV28 | TRBD2 | TRBJ2-7 | .
CASSSLDEQYF | TGTGCCAGCAGTTCCTTGGACGAGCAGTACTTC | TRBV27 | . | TRBJ2-7 | .
CASSDLGTGNEQYF | TGTGCCAGCAGCGACCTGGGGACAGGGAACGAGCAGTACTTC | TRBV7-3 | TRBD1 | TRBJ2-7 | .
CSVSLLQGGDPQDTQYF | TGCAGCGTATCTCTCCTACAGGGGGGGGACCCTCAAGATACGCAGTATTTT | TRBV29-1 | . | TRBJ2-3 | .
CASSEAGTGGFYEQYF | TGTGCCAGCAGTGAGGCCGGGACAGGGGGCTTCTACGAGCAGTACTTC | TRBV6-1 | TRBD1 | TRBJ2-7 | .
CASRDIDATNEKLFF | TGTGCCAGCCGGGACATCGATGCAACTAATGAAAAACTGTTTTTT | TRBV27 | . | TRBJ1-4 | .
CASSLATGDDMNTEAFF | TGTGCCAGCAGCCTCGCTACAGGGGACGACATGAACACTGAAGCTTTCTTT | TRBV11-2 | TRBD1 | TRBJ1-1 | .
CASSQEDGATYEQYF | TGTGCCAGCAGCCAAGAAGACGGGGCGACCTACGAGCAGTACTTC | TRBV4-2 | . | TRBJ2-7 | .
CASSQDQGSGANVLTF | TGTGCCAGCAGCCAAGATCAAGGATCTGGGGCCAACGTCCTGACTTTC | TRBV4-2 | . | TRBJ2-6 | .
CASSLGGRGNEQFF | TGTGCCAGCAGTTTAGGCGGGAGGGGTAATGAGCAGTTCTTC | TRBV27 | TRBD2 | TRBJ2-1 | .
CASSQGQGGYTEAFF | TGCGCCAGCAGCCAGGGACAGGGAGGATACACTGAAGCTTTCTTT | TRBV4-1 | TRBD1 | TRBJ1-1 | .
CASSHLTSDTQYF | TGCGCCAGCAGCCATTTAACTAGCGATACGCAGTATTTT | TRBV4-1 | . | TRBJ2-3 | .
CASSLDNQPQHF | TGTGCCAGCAGTCTGGACAATCAGCCCCAGCATTTT | TRBV7-9 | . | TRBJ1-5 | .
CASSLTTTIFSGANVLTF | TGTGCCAGCAGCTTAACCACAACAATCTTCTCTGGGGCCAACGTCCTGACTTTC | TRBV11-2 | . | TRBJ2-6 | .
CSAPYLGELFF | TGCAGTGCTCCTTACTTAGGGGAGCTGTTTTTT | TRBV20-1 | . | TRBJ2-2 | .
CASSYSPGELFF | TGTGCCAGCAGTTACTCTCCCGGGGAGCTGTTTTTT | TRBV6-5 | . | TRBJ2-2 | .
CASFEGGRGSYNEQFF | TGTGCCAGCTTTGAGGGAGGGCGGGGCTCCTACAATGAGCAGTTCTTC | TRBV7-6 | TRBD2 | TRBJ2-1 | .
CASGWEWQPQHF | TGTGCCAGTGGCTGGGAATGGCAGCCCCAGCATTTT | TRBV28 | . | TRBJ1-5 | .
CASSLQGAYEQYF | TGTGCCAGCAGCTTACAGGGGGCCTACGAGCAGTACTTC | TRBV11-2 | TRBD1 | TRBJ2-7 | .
CASSYRDSTSTDTQYF | TGCGCCAGCAGCTATAGGGACTCGACAAGCACAGATACGCAGTATTTT | TRBV4-3 | . | TRBJ2-3 | .
CASSLLGRGKETQYF | TGTGCCAGCAGTCTGTTGGGGAGAGGGAAAGAGACCCAGTACTTC | TRBV28 | . | TRBJ2-5 | .
CASSRGGYNEQFF | TGTGCCAGCAGCCGAGGGGGCTACAATGAGCAGTTCTTC | TRBV5-4 | . | TRBJ2-1 | few